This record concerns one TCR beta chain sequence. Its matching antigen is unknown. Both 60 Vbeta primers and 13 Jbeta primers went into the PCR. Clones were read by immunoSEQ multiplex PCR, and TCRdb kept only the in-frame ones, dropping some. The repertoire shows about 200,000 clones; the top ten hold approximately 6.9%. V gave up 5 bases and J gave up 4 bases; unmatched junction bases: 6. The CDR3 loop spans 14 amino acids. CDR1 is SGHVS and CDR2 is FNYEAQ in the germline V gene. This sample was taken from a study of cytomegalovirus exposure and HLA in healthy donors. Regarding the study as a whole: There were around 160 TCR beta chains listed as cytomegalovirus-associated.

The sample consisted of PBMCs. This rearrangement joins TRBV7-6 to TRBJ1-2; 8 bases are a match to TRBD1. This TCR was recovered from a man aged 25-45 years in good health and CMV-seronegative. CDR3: CASSRLGTGYGYTF. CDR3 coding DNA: TGTGCCAGCAGCAGACTAGGGACAGGCTATGGCTACACCTTC.